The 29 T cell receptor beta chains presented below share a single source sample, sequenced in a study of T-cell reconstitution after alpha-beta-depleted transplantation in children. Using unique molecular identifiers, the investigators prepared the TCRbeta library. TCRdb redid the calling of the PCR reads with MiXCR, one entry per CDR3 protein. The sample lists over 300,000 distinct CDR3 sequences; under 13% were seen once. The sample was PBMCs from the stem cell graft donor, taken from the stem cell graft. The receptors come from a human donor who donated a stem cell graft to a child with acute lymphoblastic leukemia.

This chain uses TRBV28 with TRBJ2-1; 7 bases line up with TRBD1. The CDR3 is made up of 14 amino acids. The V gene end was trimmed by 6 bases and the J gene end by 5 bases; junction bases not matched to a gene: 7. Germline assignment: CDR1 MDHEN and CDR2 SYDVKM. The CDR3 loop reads CASRERGLNNEQFF. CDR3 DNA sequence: TGTGCCAGCAGGGAAAGGGGGCTAAACAATGAGCAGTTCTTC. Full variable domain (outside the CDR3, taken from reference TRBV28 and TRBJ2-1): DVKVTQSSRYLVKRTGEKVFLECVQDMDHENMFWYRQDPGLGLRLIYFSYDVKMKEKGDIPEGYSVSREKKERFSLILESASTNQTSMYLCASRERGLNNEQFFGPGTRLTVL.

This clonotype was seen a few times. The CDR3 reads CSAKGQAANTGELFF. For the CDR3, the DNA is TGCAGTGCCAAGGGACAGGCCGCGAACACCGGGGAGCTGTTTTTT. The chain couples TRBV20-1 to TRBJ2-2; TRBD1 aligns across 8 bases. The germline V gene has CDR1 DFQATT and CDR2 SNEGSKA (reference sequence). The junction had 6 bases not matched to a gene; V was cut back by 6 bases and J by 0 bases. The CDR3 totals 15 residues.

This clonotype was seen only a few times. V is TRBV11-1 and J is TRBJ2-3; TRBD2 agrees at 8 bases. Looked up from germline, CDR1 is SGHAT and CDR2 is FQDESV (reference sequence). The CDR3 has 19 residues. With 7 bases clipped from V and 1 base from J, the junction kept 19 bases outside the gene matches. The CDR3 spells CASNMGLSGTRLGTDTQYF. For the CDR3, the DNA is TGTGCCAGCAACATGGGCCTTAGCGGGACACGTCTTGGCACAGATACGCAGTATTTT.

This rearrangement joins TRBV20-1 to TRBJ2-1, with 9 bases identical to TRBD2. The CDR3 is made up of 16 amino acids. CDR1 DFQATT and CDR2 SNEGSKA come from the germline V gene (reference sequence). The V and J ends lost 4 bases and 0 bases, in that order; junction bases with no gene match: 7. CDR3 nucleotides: TGCAGTGCTAATCGGGCGGGGGGGCACTCCTACAATGAGCAGTTCTTC. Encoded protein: CSANRAGGHSYNEQFF.

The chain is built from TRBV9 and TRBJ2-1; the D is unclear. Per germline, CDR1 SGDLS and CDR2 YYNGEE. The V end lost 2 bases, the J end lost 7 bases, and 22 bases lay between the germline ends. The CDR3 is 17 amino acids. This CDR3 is CASSVTRELRDANEQFF. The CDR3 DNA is TGTGCCAGCAGCGTTACAAGGGAACTTCGTGACGCAAATGAGCAGTTCTTC.

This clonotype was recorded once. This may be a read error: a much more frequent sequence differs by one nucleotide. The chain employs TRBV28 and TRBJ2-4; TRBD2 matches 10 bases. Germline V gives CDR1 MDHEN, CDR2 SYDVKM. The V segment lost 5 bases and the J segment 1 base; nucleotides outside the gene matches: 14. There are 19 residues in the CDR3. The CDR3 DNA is TGTGCCAGCAGTCCCCGGGCTAGCGGGAGTGGAATGGCCAAAAACATTCAGTACTTC. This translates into CASSPRASGSGMAKNIQYF. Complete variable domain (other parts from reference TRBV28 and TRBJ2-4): DVKVTQSSRYLVKRTGEKVFLECVQDMDHENMFWYRQDPGLGLRLIYFSYDVKMKEKGDIPEGYSVSREKKERFSLILESASTNQTSMYLCASSPRASGSGMAKNIQYFGAGTRLSVL.

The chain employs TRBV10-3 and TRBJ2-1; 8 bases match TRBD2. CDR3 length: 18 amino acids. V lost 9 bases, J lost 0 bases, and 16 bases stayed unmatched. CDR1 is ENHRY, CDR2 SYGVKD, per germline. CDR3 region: CAMSGGRSSYSSYNEQFF. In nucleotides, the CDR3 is TGTGCCATGAGCGGCGGGAGGTCCTCTTATAGCTCCTACAATGAGCAGTTCTTC.

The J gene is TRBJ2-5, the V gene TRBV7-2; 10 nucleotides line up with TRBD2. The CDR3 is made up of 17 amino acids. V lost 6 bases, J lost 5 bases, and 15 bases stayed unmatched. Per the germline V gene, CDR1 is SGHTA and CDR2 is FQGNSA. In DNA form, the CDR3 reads TGTGCCAGCAGTTCTGGACTAGCGGCCGCTTTGGGGGAGACCCAGTACTTC. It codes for CASSSGLAAALGETQYF.

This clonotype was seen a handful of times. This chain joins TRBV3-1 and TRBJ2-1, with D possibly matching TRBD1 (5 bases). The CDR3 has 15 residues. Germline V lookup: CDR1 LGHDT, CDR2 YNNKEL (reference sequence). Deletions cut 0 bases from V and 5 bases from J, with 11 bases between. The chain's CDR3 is CASSQEARVNNEQFF. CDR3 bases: TGTGCCAGCAGCCAAGAGGCCAGGGTTAACAATGAGCAGTTCTTC.

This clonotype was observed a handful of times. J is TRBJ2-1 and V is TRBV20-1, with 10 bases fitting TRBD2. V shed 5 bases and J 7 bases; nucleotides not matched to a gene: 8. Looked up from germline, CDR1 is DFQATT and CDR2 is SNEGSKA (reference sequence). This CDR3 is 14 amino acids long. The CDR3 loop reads CSAFASGSGNEQFF. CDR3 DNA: TGCAGTGCTTTTGCTAGCGGGAGTGGAAATGAGCAGTTCTTC.

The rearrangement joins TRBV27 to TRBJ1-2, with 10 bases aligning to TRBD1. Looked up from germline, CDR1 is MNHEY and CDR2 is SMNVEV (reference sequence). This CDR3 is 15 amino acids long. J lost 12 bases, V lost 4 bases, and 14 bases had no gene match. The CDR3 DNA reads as TGTGCCAGCAGTTCGGGGGACAGGGGCCTCTTTCCGGACACCTTC. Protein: CASSSGDRGLFPDTF.

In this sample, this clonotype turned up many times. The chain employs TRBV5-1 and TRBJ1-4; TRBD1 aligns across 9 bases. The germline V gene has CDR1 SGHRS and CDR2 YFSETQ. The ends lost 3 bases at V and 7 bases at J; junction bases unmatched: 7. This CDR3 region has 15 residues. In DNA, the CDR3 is TGCGCCAGCAGCTCCTACAGGGGGCCGGGTGAAAAACTGTTTTTT. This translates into CASSSYRGPGEKLFF.

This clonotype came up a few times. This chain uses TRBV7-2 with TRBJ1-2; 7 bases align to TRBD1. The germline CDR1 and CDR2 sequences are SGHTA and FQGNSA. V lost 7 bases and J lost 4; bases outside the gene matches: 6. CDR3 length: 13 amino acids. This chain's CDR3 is CASNTGTAYGYTF. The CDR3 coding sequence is TGTGCCAGCAACACCGGGACAGCCTATGGCTACACCTTC.

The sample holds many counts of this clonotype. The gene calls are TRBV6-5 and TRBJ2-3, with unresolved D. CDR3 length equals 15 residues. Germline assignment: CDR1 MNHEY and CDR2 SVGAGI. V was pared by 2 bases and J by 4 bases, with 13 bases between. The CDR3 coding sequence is TGTGCCAGCAGTTACGGCGGCCTAGAGTCAGATACGCAGTATTTT. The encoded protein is CASSYGGLESDTQYF.

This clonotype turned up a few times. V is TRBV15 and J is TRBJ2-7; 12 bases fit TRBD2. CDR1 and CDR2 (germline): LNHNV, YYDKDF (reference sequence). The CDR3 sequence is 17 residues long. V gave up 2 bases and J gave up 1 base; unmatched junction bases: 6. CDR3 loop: CATSRSGLAGQSYEQYF. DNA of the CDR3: TGTGCCACCAGCAGATCGGGACTAGCGGGTCAATCCTACGAGCAGTACTTC.

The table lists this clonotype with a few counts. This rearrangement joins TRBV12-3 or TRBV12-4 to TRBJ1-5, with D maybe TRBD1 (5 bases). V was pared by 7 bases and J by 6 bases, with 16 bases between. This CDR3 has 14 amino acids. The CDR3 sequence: CASTKTVGAQPQHF. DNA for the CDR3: TGTGCCAGCACCAAAACCGTCGGGGCTCAGCCCCAGCATTTT.

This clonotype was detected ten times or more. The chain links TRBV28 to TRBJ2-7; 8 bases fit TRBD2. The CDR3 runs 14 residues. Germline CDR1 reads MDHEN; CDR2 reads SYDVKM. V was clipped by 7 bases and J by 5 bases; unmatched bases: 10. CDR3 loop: CASTIPLAGNEQYF. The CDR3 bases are TGTGCCAGCACCATACCCTTAGCGGGAAACGAGCAGTACTTC.

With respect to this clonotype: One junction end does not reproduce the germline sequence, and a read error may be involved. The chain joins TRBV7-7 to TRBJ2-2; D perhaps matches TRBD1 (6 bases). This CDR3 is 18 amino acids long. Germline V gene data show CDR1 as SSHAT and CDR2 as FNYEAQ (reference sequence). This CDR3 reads CASSLGVGRGTDTGELFF. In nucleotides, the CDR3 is TGTGCTAGCAGCTTAGGAGTCGGCAGGGGAACGGACACCGGGGAGCTGTTTTTT. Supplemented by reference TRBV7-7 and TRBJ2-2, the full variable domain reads GAGVSQSPRYKVTKRGQDVTLRCDPISSHATLYWYQQALGQGPEFLTYFNYEAQPDKSGLPSDRFSAERPEGSISTLTIQRTEQRDSAMYRCASSLGVGRGTDTGELFFGEGSRLTVL.

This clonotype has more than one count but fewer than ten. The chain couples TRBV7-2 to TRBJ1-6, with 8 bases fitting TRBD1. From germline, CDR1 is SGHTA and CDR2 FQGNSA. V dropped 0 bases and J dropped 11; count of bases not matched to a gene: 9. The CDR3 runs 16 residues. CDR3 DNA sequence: TGTGCCAGCAGCTTAGCGCAGGGGGCCTCCGGAGCACCCCTCCACTTT. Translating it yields CASSLAQGASGAPLHF. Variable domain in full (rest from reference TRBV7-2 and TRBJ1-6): GAGVSQSPSNKVTEKGKDVELRCDPISGHTALYWYRQSLGQGLEFLIYFQGNSAPDKSGLPSDRFSAERTGGSVSTLTIQRTQQEDSAVYLCASSLAQGASGAPLHFGNGTRLTVT.

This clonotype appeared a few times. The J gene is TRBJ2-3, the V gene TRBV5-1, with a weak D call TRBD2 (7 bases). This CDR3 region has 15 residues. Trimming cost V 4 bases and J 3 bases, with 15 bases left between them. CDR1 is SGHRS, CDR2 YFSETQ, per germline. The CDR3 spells CASSPGGAATDTQYF. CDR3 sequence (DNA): TGCGCCAGCAGCCCTGGGGGGGCAGCGACAGATACGCAGTATTTT.

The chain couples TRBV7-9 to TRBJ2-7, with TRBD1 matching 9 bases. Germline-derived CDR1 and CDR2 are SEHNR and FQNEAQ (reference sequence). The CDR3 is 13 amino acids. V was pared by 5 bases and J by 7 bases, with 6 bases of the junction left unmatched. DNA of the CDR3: TGTGCCAGCAGCATACAGGGGGCCCAGGAGCAGTACTTC. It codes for CASSIQGAQEQYF.

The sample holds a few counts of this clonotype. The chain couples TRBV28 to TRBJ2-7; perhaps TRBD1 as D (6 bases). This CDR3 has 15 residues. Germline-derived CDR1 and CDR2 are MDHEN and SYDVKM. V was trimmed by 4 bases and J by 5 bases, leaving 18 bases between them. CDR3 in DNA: TGTGCCAGCAGTTCGACCTCAGGGGCCCCAGACGAGCAGTACTTC. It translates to CASSSTSGAPDEQYF.

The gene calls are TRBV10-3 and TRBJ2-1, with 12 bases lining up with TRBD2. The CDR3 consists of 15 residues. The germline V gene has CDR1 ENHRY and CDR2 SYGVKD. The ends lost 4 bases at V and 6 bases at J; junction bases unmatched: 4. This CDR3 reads CAISGRLAGVNEQFF. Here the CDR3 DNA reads TGTGCCATCAGTGGTAGACTAGCGGGAGTCAATGAGCAGTTCTTC.

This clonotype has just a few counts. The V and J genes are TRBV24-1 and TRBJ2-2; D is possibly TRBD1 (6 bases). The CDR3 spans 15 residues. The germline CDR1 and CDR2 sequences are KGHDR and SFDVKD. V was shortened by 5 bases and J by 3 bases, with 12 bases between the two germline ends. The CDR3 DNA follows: TGTGCCACCAGTGCTTGGACAGCTGACACCGGGGAGCTGTTTTTT. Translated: CATSAWTADTGELFF.

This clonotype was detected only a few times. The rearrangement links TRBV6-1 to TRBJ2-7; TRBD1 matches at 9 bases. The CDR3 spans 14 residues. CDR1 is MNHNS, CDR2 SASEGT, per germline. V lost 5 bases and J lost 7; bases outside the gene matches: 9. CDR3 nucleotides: TGTGCCAGCAGTAAACAGGGGGCCGGAGGGGAGCAGTACTTC. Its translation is CASSKQGAGGEQYF.

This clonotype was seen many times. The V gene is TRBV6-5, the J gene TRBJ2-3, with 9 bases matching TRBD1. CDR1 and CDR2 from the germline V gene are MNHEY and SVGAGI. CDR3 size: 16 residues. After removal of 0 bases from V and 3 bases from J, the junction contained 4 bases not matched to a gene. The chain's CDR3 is CASSYSRDRETDTQYF. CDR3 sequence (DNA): TGTGCCAGCAGTTACTCCCGGGACAGGGAAACAGATACGCAGTATTTT.

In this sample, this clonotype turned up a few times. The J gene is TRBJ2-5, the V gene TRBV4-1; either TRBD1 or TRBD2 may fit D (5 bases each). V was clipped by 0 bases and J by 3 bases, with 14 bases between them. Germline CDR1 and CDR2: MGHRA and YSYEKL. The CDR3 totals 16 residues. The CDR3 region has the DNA TGCGCCAGCAGCCAAGAGATCTTAGTGGGGGAAGAGACCCAGTACTTC. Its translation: CASSQEILVGEETQYF.

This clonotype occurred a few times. This CDR3 is CASRISGIGDEQYF. The CDR3 coding sequence is TGTGCCAGCAGAATTAGCGGGATAGGCGACGAGCAGTACTTC. This chain joins TRBV12-3 or TRBV12-4 and TRBJ2-7; TRBD2 aligns across 8 bases. This CDR3 has 14 amino acids. Trimming cost V 6 bases and J 5 bases; bases outside gene matches: 9.

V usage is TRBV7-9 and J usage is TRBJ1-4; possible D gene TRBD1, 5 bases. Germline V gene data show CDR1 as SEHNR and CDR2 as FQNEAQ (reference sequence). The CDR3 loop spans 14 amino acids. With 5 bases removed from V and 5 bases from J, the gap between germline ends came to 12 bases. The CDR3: CASSPQRTNEKLFF. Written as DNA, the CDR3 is TGTGCCAGCAGCCCGCAGAGGACAAATGAAAAACTGTTTTTT.